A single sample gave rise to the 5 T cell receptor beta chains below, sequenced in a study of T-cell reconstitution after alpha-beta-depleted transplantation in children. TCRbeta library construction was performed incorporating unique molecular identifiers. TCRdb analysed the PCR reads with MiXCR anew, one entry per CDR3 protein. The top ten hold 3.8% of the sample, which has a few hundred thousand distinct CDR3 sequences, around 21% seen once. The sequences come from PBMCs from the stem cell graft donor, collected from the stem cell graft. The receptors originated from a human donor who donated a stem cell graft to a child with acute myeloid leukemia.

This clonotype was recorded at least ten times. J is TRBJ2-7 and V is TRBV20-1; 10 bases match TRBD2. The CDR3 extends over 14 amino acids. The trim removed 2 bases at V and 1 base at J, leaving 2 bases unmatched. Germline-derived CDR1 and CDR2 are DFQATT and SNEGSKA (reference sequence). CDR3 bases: TGCAGTGCTAGAATAGCGGGGGGATCCTACGAGCAGTACTTC. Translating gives CSARIAGGSYEQYF.

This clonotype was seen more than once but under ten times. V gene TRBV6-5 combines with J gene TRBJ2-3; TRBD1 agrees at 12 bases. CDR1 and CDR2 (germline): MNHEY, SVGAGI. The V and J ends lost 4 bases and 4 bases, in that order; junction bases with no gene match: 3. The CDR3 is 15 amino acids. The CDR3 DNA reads TGTGCCAGCAGTTGGGACAGGGGGCGAGCAGATACGCAGTATTTT. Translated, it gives CASSWDRGRADTQYF.

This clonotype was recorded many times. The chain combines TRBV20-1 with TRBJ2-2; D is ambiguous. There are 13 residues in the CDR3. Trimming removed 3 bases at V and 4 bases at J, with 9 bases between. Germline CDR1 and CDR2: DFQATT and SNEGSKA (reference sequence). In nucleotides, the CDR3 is TGCAGTGCTAGGGAAGGATCCACCGGGGAGCTGTTTTTT. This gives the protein CSAREGSTGELFF.

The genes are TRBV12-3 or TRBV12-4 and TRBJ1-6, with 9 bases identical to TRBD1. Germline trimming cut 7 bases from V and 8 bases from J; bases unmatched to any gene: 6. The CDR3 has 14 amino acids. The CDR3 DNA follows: TGTGCCAGCACCTTTGGGGACAGGGATTCACCCCTCCACTTT. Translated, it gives CASTFGDRDSPLHF.

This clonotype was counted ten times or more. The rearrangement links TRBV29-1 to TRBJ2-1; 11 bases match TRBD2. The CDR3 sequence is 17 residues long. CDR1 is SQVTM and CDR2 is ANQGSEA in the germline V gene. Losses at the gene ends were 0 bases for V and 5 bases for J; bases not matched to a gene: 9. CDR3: CSVEDQRTSGLHNEQFF. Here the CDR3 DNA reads TGCAGCGTTGAAGACCAAAGGACTAGCGGGCTACACAATGAGCAGTTCTTC.